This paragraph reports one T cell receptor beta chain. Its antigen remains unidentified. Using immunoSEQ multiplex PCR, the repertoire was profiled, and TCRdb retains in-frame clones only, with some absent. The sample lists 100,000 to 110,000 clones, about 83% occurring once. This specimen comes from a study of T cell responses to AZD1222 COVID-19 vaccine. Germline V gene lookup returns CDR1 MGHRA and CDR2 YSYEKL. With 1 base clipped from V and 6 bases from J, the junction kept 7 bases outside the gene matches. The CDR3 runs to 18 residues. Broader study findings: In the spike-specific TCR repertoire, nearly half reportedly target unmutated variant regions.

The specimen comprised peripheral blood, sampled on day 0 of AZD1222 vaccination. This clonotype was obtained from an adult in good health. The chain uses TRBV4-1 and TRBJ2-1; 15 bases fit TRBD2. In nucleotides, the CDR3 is TGCGCCAGCAGCCAAGTGGGACTAGCGGGAGGAACTGGCAATGAGCAGTTCTTC. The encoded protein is CASSQVGLAGGTGNEQFF.